The next 28 T cell receptor beta chains were all read from a single sample in a study of CD8 T cells in Susac syndrome. An amount of RNA that ranged from roughly 0.5 to 1 ug was reverse transcribed with random hexamers. A single record per CDR3 protein comes from TCRdb applying MiXCR to the immunoSEQ multiplex PCR reads. The sample lists approximately 190,000 distinct CDR3 sequences, under 95% occurring once. Sequenced material: CD4+ T cells from PBMCs. The origin of the receptors is a human donor in good health.

The genes are TRBV12-3 or TRBV12-4 and TRBJ2-1, with unresolved D. There are 14 residues in the CDR3. V was cut by 3 bases and J by 10 bases, with 16 bases left in between. CDR3 region: CASSFLLVDGEQFF. CDR3 coding DNA: TGTGCCAGCAGTTTTCTCCTAGTTGACGGGGAGCAGTTCTTC.

The V gene is TRBV7-2, the J gene TRBJ2-2; TRBD1 or TRBD2 may be the D gene (6 bases each). CDR1 is SGHTA, CDR2 FQGNSA, per germline. With 11 bases removed from V and 6 bases from J, the gap between germline ends came to 13 bases. This CDR3 has 12 residues. CDR3 DNA: TGTGCCTATTCCGGGGGCCCCGGGGAGCTGTTTTTT. Translating gives CAYSGGPGELFF.

CDR3 residues: CASSQDPGGETTNEKLFF. The CDR3 DNA sequence: TGTGCCAGCAGCCAAGATCCGGGGGGGGAGACAACTAATGAAAAACTGTTTTTT. This chain uses TRBV3-1 with TRBJ1-4; D perhaps matches TRBD1 (5 bases). The CDR3 spans 18 residues. Trimming stripped 0 bases from V and 0 bases from J, with 14 bases between. Germline CDR1 LGHDT, CDR2 YNNKEL (reference sequence).

The chain has TRBV29-1 and TRBJ1-1, with a weak D call TRBD1 (6 bases). Germline V gene data show CDR1 as SQVTM and CDR2 as ANQGSEA. Trimming stripped 8 bases from V and 4 bases from J, with 20 bases between. The CDR3 runs 14 residues. CDR3 nucleotide sequence: TGCAGCACACCAGGGATCGGGGGCCGCACTGAAGCTTTCTTT. Translating it yields CSTPGIGGRTEAFF.

J is TRBJ2-1 and V is TRBV7-8, with 10 nucleotides matching TRBD2. Per the germline V gene, CDR1 is SGHVS and CDR2 is FQNEAQ. CDR3 length: 20 residues. Trimming took 1 base from V and 0 from J; bases not matched to a gene: 12. As DNA, the CDR3 is TGTGCCAGCAGCTTAGGTTCTATATCCCGACTAGCGGGCTCCTACAATGAGCAGTTCTTC. It codes for CASSLGSISRLAGSYNEQFF.

The chain recombines TRBV28 with TRBJ1-2; D is unresolved. The CDR3 runs 14 residues. CDR1 and CDR2 from the germline V gene are MDHEN and SYDVKM. Between the trimmed V and J ends, which lost 1 base and 3 bases, there was a span of 9 bases. The CDR3 loop is CASSLLAGYYGYTF. The CDR3 region has the DNA TGTGCCAGCAGTTTATTGGCGGGGTACTATGGCTACACCTTC.

This clonotype was counted once. The chain employs TRBV5-6 and TRBJ1-1; no clear D gene. CDR3 size: 14 residues. The V end lost 0 bases, the J end lost 2 bases, and 8 bases lay between the germline ends. Germline assignment: CDR1 SGHDT and CDR2 YYEEEE. CDR3: CASSLERTNTEAFF. The CDR3 DNA is TGTGCCAGCAGCTTGGAACGGACCAACACTGAAGCTTTCTTT.

This rearrangement joins TRBV9 to TRBJ1-4; tentatively, D is TRBD1 (5 bases). Germline CDR1 reads SGDLS; CDR2 reads YYNGEE. Trimming left V 4 bases short and J 3 bases short, with 13 bases between. The CDR3 runs to 15 residues. CDR3 region: CASSFQGRPNEKLFF. The CDR3 region has the DNA TGTGCCAGCAGCTTTCAGGGACGGCCTAATGAAAAACTGTTTTTT.

V and J are TRBV6-1 and TRBJ2-7, with 11 bases fitting TRBD2. The trim removed 6 bases at V and 0 bases at J, leaving 10 bases unmatched. This CDR3 has 17 residues. Germline lookup yields CDR1 MNHNS and CDR2 SASEGT. Here the CDR3 reads CASSSRLAGTLSYEQYV. Written as DNA, the CDR3 is TGTGCCAGCAGCTCACGACTAGCGGGGACTCTCTCCTACGAGCAGTACGTC.

This clonotype has more than one count but fewer than ten. This sequence joins TRBV7-3 and TRBJ2-5, with 10 bases identical to TRBD2. The germline gives CDR1 SGHTA, CDR2 FQGTGA. The CDR3 has 15 amino acids. The V gene end was trimmed by 2 bases and the J gene end by 1 base; junction bases not matched to a gene: 1. As DNA, the CDR3 is TGTGCCAGCAGCTTAGTAGCGGGGGGCCAAGAGACCCAGTACTTC. Protein product: CASSLVAGGQETQYF. Based on the CDR3 plus reference TRBV7-3 and TRBJ2-5, the full variable domain is GAGVSQTPSNKVTEKGKYVELRCDPISGHTALYWYRQSLGQGPEFLIYFQGTGAADDSGLPNDRFFAVRPEGSVSTLKIQRTERGDSAVYLCASSLVAGGQETQYFGPGTRLLVL.

The chain recombines TRBV12-3 or TRBV12-4 with TRBJ1-6, with D hard to call. The V and J ends lost 3 bases and 7 bases respectively, with 10 bases between them. The CDR3 contains 14 residues. In DNA, the CDR3 is TGTGCCAGCAGTTTGGGTCGGAGGAATTCACCCCTCCACTTT. Translated: CASSLGRRNSPLHF.

CDR3 region: CASSPLTWQGTHYSGANVLTF. CDR3 nucleotide sequence: TGTGCCAGCTCACCACTGACTTGGCAGGGGACTCACTACTCTGGGGCCAACGTCCTGACTTTC. This chain connects TRBV18 to TRBJ2-6; tentatively, D is TRBD1 or TRBD2 (6 bases each). This CDR3 has 21 amino acids. The germline CDR1 and CDR2 sequences are KGHSH and LQKENI. V dropped 1 base and J dropped 0 bases, with 22 bases sitting between them.

The V and J genes are TRBV6-6 and TRBJ1-2; 7 bases agree with TRBD1. Trimming cost V 2 bases and J 4 bases; bases outside gene matches: 7. Germline V CDR1 and CDR2: MNHNY, SVGAGI (reference sequence). The CDR3 covers 15 residues. CDR3 in amino acids: CASSYISGGGYGYTF. Here the CDR3 DNA reads TGTGCCAGCAGTTACATTTCAGGGGGTGGCTATGGCTACACCTTC.

The chain recombines TRBV7-9 with TRBJ2-5; D is uncertain. This CDR3 has 13 residues. CDR1 and CDR2 (germline): SEHNR, FQNEAQ (reference sequence). V was pared by 5 bases and J by 2 bases, with 9 bases between. CDR3 DNA sequence: TGTGCCAGCAGCGTTACAGCACAAGAGACCCAGTACTTC. Translated, it gives CASSVTAQETQYF.

The chain has TRBV20-1 and TRBJ2-1, with 12 bases matching TRBD2. V was clipped by 5 bases and J by 7 bases; unmatched bases: 9. This CDR3 is 15 amino acids long. CDR1 and CDR2 from the germline V gene are DFQATT and SNEGSKA (reference sequence). CDR3 DNA: TGCAGTGCTGGATATTCTAGCGGGGGGGGTAATGAGCAGTTCTTC. Translated, it gives CSAGYSSGGGNEQFF.

V gene TRBV5-1 combines with J gene TRBJ2-7, with D tentatively TRBD2 (5 bases). There are 15 residues in the CDR3. Germline assignment: CDR1 SGHRS and CDR2 YFSETQ. V lost 0 bases, J lost 5 bases, and 15 bases lay in between. The DNA of the CDR3 is TGCGCCAGCAGCTTGGATGCGACTACGACGGACGAGCAGTACTTC. Translated: CASSLDATTTDEQYF.

This chain joins TRBV3-1 and TRBJ2-5, with 12 bases matching TRBD2. Germline CDR1 and CDR2: LGHDT and YNNKEL (reference sequence). The V gene end was trimmed by 4 bases and the J gene end by 6 bases; junction bases not matched to a gene: 12. CDR3 length: 17 amino acids. CDR3 loop: CASSPTLPSGGAKTQYF. CDR3 bases: TGTGCCAGCAGCCCGACGCTCCCTAGCGGGGGGGCGAAGACCCAGTACTTC.

CDR3 bases: TGCGCCAGCAGCTGGAGGACTAGCGAAAACGGGGAGCTGTTTTTT. Translating gives CASSWRTSENGELFF. The V call is TRBV5-1, the J call TRBJ2-2; 9 nucleotides agree with TRBD2. The CDR3 consists of 15 residues. J lost 7 bases, V lost 3 bases, and 7 bases had no gene match. The germline V gene has CDR1 SGHRS and CDR2 YFSETQ.

The chain recombines TRBV5-1 with TRBJ1-5; D is ambiguous. The CDR3 length is 13 residues. V lost 7 bases and J lost 5, with 13 bases in between. Looked up from germline, CDR1 is SGHRS and CDR2 is YFSETQ. This chain's CDR3 is CASAHPWDQPQHF. The CDR3 coding sequence is TGCGCCAGCGCTCATCCTTGGGATCAGCCCCAGCATTTT.

The V call is TRBV28, the J call TRBJ1-1, with a weak D call TRBD1 (5 bases). This CDR3 contains 14 residues. Germline V lookup: CDR1 MDHEN, CDR2 SYDVKM. Trimming pared 7 bases from V and 1 base from J, leaving 13 bases between. CDR3 in amino acids: CASNLWRGNTEAFF. The CDR3 DNA is TGTGCCAGCAACCTATGGAGGGGGAACACTGAAGCTTTCTTT.

The chain employs TRBV28 and TRBJ1-2; 10 bases align to TRBD1. CDR1 and CDR2 from the germline V gene are MDHEN and SYDVKM. The CDR3 consists of 16 residues. The V gene end was trimmed by 7 bases and the J gene end by 4 bases; junction bases not matched to a gene: 12. The CDR3 spells CASTWGTGDFGYGYTF. The DNA for the CDR3 is TGTGCCAGCACCTGGGGGACAGGGGACTTCGGCTATGGCTACACCTTC.

V usage is TRBV7-2 and J usage is TRBJ1-5; 7 bases match TRBD1. Germline assignment: CDR1 SGHTA and CDR2 FQGNSA. V dropped 5 bases and J dropped 2; count of bases not matched to a gene: 6. This CDR3 region has 15 residues. CDR3 sequence reads: CASSRDRAGNQPQHF. The CDR3 DNA reads TGTGCCAGCAGCCGCGACAGGGCTGGCAATCAGCCCCAGCATTTT.

This chain joins TRBV6-5 and TRBJ1-1; D ambiguous. The germline V gene has CDR1 MNHEY and CDR2 SVGAGI. Trimming removed 4 bases at V and 6 bases at J, with 15 bases between. This CDR3 has 14 residues. CDR3 amino acids: CASSSRLSLSEAFF. Written as DNA, the CDR3 is TGTGCCAGCAGTTCCCGACTGAGCCTGTCTGAAGCTTTCTTT.

This clonotype was detected once. The rearrangement joins TRBV20-1 to TRBJ1-6; 9 bases are shared with TRBD1. This CDR3 has 14 amino acids. The V segment lost 4 bases and the J segment 6 bases; nucleotides outside the gene matches: 4. The germline CDR1 and CDR2 sequences are DFQATT and SNEGSKA (reference sequence). The chain's CDR3 is CSANMDRGNSPLHF. The CDR3 DNA sequence: TGCAGTGCTAACATGGACAGGGGTAATTCACCCCTCCACTTT.

This chain links TRBV20-1 with TRBJ1-5; D ambiguous. The CDR3 spans 13 residues. Germline CDR1 DFQATT, CDR2 SNEGSKA (reference sequence). Trimming left V 1 base short and J 5 bases short, with 9 bases between. The CDR3 region is CSARVQWDQPQHF. As DNA, the CDR3 is TGCAGTGCTAGAGTTCAGTGGGATCAGCCCCAGCATTTT.

The genes are TRBV5-1 and TRBJ1-1; weak D call: TRBD1 (6 bases). This CDR3 is built from 15 residues. CDR1 is SGHRS and CDR2 is YFSETQ in the germline V gene. Trimming stripped 5 bases from V and 5 bases from J, with 19 bases between. The CDR3 nucleotides are TGCGCCAGCAGTCTTAAACAGGGAGGGGGAACTGAAGCTTTCTTT. Protein product: CASSLKQGGGTEAFF.

The chain's CDR3 is CSVETSGAYNEQFF. In nucleotides, the CDR3 is TGCAGCGTTGAGACTAGCGGGGCTTACAATGAGCAGTTCTTC. The genes are TRBV29-1 and TRBJ2-1; TRBD2 aligns across 11 bases. The J segment lost 4 bases and the V segment lost 3 bases, leaving 2 bases of the junction unmatched. The CDR3 has 14 amino acids. Germline V gives CDR1 SQVTM, CDR2 ANQGSEA.

The CDR3 spells CASSSSGFDSPLHF. In DNA form, the CDR3 reads TGTGCCAGCAGCTCCTCGGGGTTTGATTCACCCCTCCACTTT. V and J are TRBV11-1 and TRBJ1-6, with D hard to call. Germline V CDR1 and CDR2: SGHAT, FQDESV (reference sequence). V was trimmed by 4 bases and J by 8 bases, leaving 12 bases between them. The CDR3 spans 14 residues.